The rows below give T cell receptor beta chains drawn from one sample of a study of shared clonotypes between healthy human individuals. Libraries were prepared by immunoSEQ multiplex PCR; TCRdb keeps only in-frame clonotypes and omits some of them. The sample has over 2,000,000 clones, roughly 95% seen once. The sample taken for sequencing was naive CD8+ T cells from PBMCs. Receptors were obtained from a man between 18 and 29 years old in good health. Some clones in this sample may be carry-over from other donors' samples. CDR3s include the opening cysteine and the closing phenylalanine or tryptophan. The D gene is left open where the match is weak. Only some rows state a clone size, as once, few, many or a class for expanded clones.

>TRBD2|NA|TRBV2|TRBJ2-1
TGTGCCAGCAGGGGCCCCGGGACTAGCGACAATGAGCAGTTCTTC
CASRGPGTSDNEQFF
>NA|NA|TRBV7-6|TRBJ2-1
TGTGCCAGCAGCCTTGACGAAGGACTTAGCTCCTACAATGAGCAGTTCTTC
CASSLDEGLSSYNEQFF
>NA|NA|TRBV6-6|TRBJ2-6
TGTGCCAGCAGTCAAAGGGAGCCTGGGGCCAACGTCCTGACTTTC
CASSQREPGANVLTF
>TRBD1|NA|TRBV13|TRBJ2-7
TGTGCCAGCAGCCCGCAGGGGGAAATCAACGAGCAGTACTTC
CASSPQGEINEQYF
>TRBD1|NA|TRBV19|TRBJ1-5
TGTGCCACGGGGACAGGGTATAGCAATCAGCCCCAGCATTTT
CATGTGYSNQPQHF
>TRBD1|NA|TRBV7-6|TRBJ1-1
TGTGCCAGCAGAAACAGGGGGACTGAAGCTTTCTTT
CASRNRGTEAFF
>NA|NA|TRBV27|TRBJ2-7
TGTGCCAGCAGTCCGACAGGAGCCTACGAGCAGTACTTC
CASSPTGAYEQYF
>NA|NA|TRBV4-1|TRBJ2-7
TGCGCCAGCAGCCAGGGGACCGGAAACTCCTACGAGCAGTACTTC
CASSQGTGNSYEQYF
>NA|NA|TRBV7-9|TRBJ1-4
TGTGCCAGCAGCGAAGATGAAAAACTGTTTTTT
CASSEDEKLFF
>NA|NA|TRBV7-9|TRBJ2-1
TGTGCCAGCAGCTTAAACCTAGCTGCTGGGAATGAGCAGTTCTTC
CASSLNLAAGNEQFF
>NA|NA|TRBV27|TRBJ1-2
TGTGCCAGCAGTCCAACAGGGATCTATGGCTACACCTTC
CASSPTGIYGYTF
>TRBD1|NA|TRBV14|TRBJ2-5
TGTGCCAGCAGCCAAGGGACAGGGTGGGAGACCCAGTACTTC
CASSQGTGWETQYF
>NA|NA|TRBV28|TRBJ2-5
TGTGCCAGCAGCGCCAGGGGTGAAGAGACCCAGTACTTC
CASSARGEETQYF
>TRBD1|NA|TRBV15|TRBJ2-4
TGTGCCACCAGCAGAGGGACGACAGGGTTGGAAAACATTCAGTACTTC
CATSRGTTGLENIQYF
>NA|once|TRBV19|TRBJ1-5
TGTGCCAGTACCCGGGACCCAAAGGGTAACCAGCCCCAGCATTTT
CASTRDPKGNQPQHF
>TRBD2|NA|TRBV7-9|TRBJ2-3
TGTGCCAGCAGTCGTATCGGGACTATCACAGATACGCAGTATTTT
CASSRIGTITDTQYF
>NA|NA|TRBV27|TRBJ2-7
TGTGCCAGCAGTAACACCAGGGTAGGCGAGCAGTACTTC
CASSNTRVGEQYF
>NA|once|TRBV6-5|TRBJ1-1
TGTGCCAGCAGTCCGGCCCTCCAGGGGACTGAAGCTTTCTTT
CASSPALQGTEAFF
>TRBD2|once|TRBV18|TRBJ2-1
TGTGCCAGCTCACCTGAACTAGCGGGAGGTGCCTACAATGAGCAGTTCTTC
CASSPELAGGAYNEQFF
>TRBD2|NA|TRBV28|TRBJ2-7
TGTGCCAGCAGTTCAGGACTAGCTCGGTACGAGCAGTACTTC
CASSSGLARYEQYF
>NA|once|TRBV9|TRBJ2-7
TGTGCCAGCAGCGTAGGGGGGGCCGGCTCCTACGAGCAGTACTTC
CASSVGGAGSYEQYF
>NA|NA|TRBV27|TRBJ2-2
TGTGCCAGCAGTTCGACGAACACCGGGGAGCTGTTTTTT
CASSSTNTGELFF
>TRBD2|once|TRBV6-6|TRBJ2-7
TGTGCCAGCAGCCCCTCTAGCGGGAGCTACGAGCAGTACTTC
CASSPSSGSYEQYF
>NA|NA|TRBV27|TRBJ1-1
TGTGCCAGCAGTTTAGGAGCAGGGGCGAACACTGAAGCTTTCTTT
CASSLGAGANTEAFF
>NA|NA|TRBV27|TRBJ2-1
TGTGCCAGCAGTTTCCAGCCCTACAATGAGCAGTTCTTC
CASSFQPYNEQFF
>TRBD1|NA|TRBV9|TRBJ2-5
TGTGCCAGCAGCGCAGGGGGCAGAGAGACCCAGTACTTC
CASSAGGRETQYF
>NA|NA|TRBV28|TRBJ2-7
TGTGCCAGCAGTACCGGGCACCTGAAGTCCTACGAGCAGTACTTC
CASSTGHLKSYEQYF
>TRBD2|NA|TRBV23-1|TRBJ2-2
TGCGCCAGCAGTCCGCCTAGCGGGAGATGGAACACCGGGGAGCTGTTTTTT
CASSPPSGRWNTGELFF
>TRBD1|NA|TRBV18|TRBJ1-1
TGTGCCAGCTCACCAGACAGGGGCACTGAAGCTTTCTTT
CASSPDRGTEAFF
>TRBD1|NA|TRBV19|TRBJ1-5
TGTGCCAGTAGTATGACAGGGGGCTTTCAGCCCCAGCATTTT
CASSMTGGFQPQHF
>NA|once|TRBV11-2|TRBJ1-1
TGTGCCAGCAGCTCAAACACTGAAGCTTTCTTT
CASSSNTEAFF
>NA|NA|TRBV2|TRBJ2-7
TGTGCCATTTCGGGGAGCGGCCACGAGCAGTACTTC
CAISGSGHEQYF
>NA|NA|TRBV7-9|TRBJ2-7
TGTGCCAGCAGCAGCGGGACAAGCGAGCAGTACTTC
CASSSGTSEQYF
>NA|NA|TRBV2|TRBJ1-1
TGTGCCAGCAGCTTTTTAGGGATGAACACTGAAGCTTTCTTT
CASSFLGMNTEAFF
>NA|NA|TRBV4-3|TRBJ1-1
TGCGCCAGCAGCGTGGACAGGAACACTGAAGCTTTCTTT
CASSVDRNTEAFF
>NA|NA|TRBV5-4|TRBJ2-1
TGTGCCAGCGGGGAAGACAGACGGTTCTTC
CASGEDRRFF
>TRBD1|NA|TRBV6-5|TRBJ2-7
TGTGCCAGCAGAGGAGGGACAGGTTTTGAGCAGTACTTC
CASRGGTGFEQYF
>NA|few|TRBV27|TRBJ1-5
TGTGCCAGCAGTTTACGCCAGGGCGATCAGCCCCAGCATTTT
CASSLRQGDQPQHF